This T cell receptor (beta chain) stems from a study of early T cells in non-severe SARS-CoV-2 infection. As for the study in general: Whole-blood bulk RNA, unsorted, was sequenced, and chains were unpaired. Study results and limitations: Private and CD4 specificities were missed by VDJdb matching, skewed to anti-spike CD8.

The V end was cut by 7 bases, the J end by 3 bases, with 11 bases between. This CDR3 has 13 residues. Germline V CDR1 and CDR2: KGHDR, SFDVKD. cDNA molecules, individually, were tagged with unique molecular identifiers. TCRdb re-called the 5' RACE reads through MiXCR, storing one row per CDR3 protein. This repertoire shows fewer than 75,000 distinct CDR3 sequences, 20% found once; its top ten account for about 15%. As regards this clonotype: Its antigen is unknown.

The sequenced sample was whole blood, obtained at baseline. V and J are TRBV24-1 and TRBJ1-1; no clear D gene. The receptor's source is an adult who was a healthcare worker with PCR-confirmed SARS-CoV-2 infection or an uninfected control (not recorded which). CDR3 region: CATRQTGDTEAFF. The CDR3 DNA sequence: TGTGCCACCAGGCAGACGGGTGACACTGAAGCTTTCTTT.